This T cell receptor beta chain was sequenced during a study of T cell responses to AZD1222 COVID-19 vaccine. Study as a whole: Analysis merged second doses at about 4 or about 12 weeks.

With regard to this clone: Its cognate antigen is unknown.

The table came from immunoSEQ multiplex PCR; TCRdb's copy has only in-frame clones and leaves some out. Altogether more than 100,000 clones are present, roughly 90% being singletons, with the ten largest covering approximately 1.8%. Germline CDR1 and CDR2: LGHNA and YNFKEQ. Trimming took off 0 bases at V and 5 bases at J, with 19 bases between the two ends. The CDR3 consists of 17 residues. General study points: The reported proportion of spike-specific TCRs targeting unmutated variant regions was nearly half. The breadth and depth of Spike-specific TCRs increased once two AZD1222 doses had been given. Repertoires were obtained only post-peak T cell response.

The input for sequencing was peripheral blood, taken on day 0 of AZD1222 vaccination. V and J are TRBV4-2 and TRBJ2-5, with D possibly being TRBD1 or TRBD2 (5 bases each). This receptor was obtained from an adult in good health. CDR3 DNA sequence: TGTGCCAGCAGCCAAGATCCGGGACCCTTCAGAACGGAGACCCAGTACTTC. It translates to CASSQDPGPFRTETQYF.